These T cell receptor beta chains were read from a single sample in a study of cytomegalovirus exposure and HLA in healthy donors. Method: immunoSEQ multiplex PCR; TCRdb's copy keeps in-frame clones and lacks some. The data hold under 300,000 clones, with roughly 85% observed a single time. The sample was PBMCs. These receptors were collected from a middle-aged man in good health and CMV-seropositive. The CDR3 runs from the conserved cysteine through the conserved F or W. A D gene is named only where the DNA matches it firmly. Expanded clones are given a class, and other clones once, few, many or no size at all.

J | D | V | size | CDR3 | DNA
TRBJ2-7 | TRBD1 | TRBV5-1 | NA | CASSPMGQAYEQYF | TGCGCCAGCAGCCCCATGGGACAGGCCTACGAGCAGTACTTC
TRBJ2-1 | NA | TRBV10-2 | NA | CASSAERSYNEQFF | TGCGCCAGCAGTGCAGAGCGGTCCTACAATGAGCAGTTCTTC
TRBJ2-1 | TRBD1 | TRBV10-3 | NA | CAISETGGNEQFF | TGTGCCATCTCCGAGACAGGGGGAAATGAGCAGTTCTTC
TRBJ1-2 | NA | TRBV30 | NA | CAWRADQGSYGYTF | TGTGCCTGGAGAGCTGATCAGGGCAGCTATGGCTACACCTTC
TRBJ1-1 | NA | TRBV5-5 | NA | CASSFGPHTEAFF | TGTGCCAGCAGCTTTGGGCCCCACACTGAAGCTTTCTTT
TRBJ2-3 | NA | TRBV18 | few | CASSPLSRISTDTQYF | TGTGCCAGCTCACCACTATCGCGGATTAGCACAGATACGCAGTATTTT
TRBJ2-7 | NA | TRBV7-6 | NA | CASSSGLLKGPFPYEQYF | TGTGCCAGCAGCTCAGGGTTACTTAAAGGGCCCTTCCCCTACGAGCAGTACTTC
TRBJ1-2 | TRBD1 | TRBV6-6 | NA | CASSYPGQNYGYTF | TGTGCCAGCAGTTACCCGGGACAGAACTATGGCTACACCTTC
TRBJ2-5 | NA | TRBV4-2 | NA | CASSQDAYQETQYF | TGTGCCAGCAGCCAAGATGCGTACCAAGAGACCCAGTACTTC
TRBJ2-7 | NA | TRBV5-1 | once | CASSLDLSSYEQYF | TGCGCCAGCAGCTTGGATTTGAGCTCCTACGAGCAGTACTTC
TRBJ1-1 | TRBD1 | TRBV10-3 | NA | CAISGDRDTEAFF | TGTGCCATCAGTGGGGACAGGGATACTGAAGCTTTCTTT
TRBJ1-4 | NA | TRBV6-5 | NA | CASSYSRPGGNEKLFF | TGTGCCAGCAGTTACTCGAGACCAGGTGGAAATGAAAAACTGTTTTTT
TRBJ2-1 | NA | TRBV21-1 | NA | CASSKDVRREEDSYNEQFF | TGTGCCAGCAGCAAAGATGTGCGGCGGGAGGAGGACTCCTACAATGAGCAGTTCTTC
TRBJ1-1 | TRBD1 | TRBV6-1 | once | CASSETTGGTEAFF | TGTGCCAGCAGTGAGACTACAGGGGGCACTGAAGCTTTCTTT
TRBJ2-2 | TRBD1 | TRBV11-1 | NA | CASSLEGGASGELFF | TGTGCCAGCAGCTTAGAAGGGGGCGCATCCGGGGAGCTGTTTTTT
TRBJ1-5 | TRBD1 | TRBV4-1 | NA | CASSPLGTGDDSNQPQHF | TGCGCCAGCAGCCCCCTGGGGACAGGTGATGATAGCAATCAGCCCCAGCATTTT
TRBJ1-1 | NA | TRBV28 | NA | CASSLPGASHEAFF | TGTGCCAGCAGTTTACCAGGGGCCTCCCATGAAGCTTTCTTT
TRBJ2-7 | TRBD1 | TRBV28 | NA | CASSWGTVTYEQYF | TGTGCCAGCAGTTGGGGGACAGTAACCTACGAGCAGTACTTC
TRBJ1-5 | NA | TRBV6-1 | NA | CASSRSTETSVPQHF | TGTGCCAGCAGTAGATCGACAGAGACATCAGTCCCCCAGCATTTT
TRBJ2-1 | TRBD2 | TRBV30 | NA | CAWKGTSGYNEQFF | TGTGCCTGGAAGGGGACTAGCGGGTACAATGAGCAGTTCTTC
TRBJ2-1 | TRBD2 | TRBV2 | NA | CASSGRNWGGRTDEQFF | TGTGCCAGCAGTGGCCGCAACTGGGGAGGGAGGACCGATGAGCAGTTCTTC
TRBJ2-2 | NA | TRBV2 | NA | CASSELAANTGELFF | TGTGCCAGCAGTGAACTTGCGGCGAACACCGGGGAGCTGTTTTTT
TRBJ2-1 | TRBD2 | TRBV7-3 | NA | CASSLSSAVGGRAGSYNEQFF | TGTGCCAGCAGCTTAAGCTCCGCTGTCGGCGGGAGGGCCGGATCCTACAATGAGCAGTTCTTC
TRBJ2-1 | TRBD2 | TRBV10-1 | NA | CASSELAGGDNEQFF | TGCGCCAGCAGTGAGCTAGCGGGAGGGGACAATGAGCAGTTCTTC
TRBJ1-1 | NA | TRBV6-5 | few | CASMGRGEIPEAFF | TGTGCCTCTATGGGGAGGGGGGAAATACCTGAAGCTTTCTTT
TRBJ2-1 | TRBD1 | TRBV5-4 | NA | CASSLQQGAAHNEQFF | TGTGCCAGCAGCCTACAACAGGGGGCTGCCCATAATGAGCAGTTCTTC
TRBJ2-7 | TRBD1 | TRBV28 | NA | CASSSDRGPYEQYF | TGTGCCAGCAGTTCGGACAGGGGGCCGTACGAGCAGTACTTC
TRBJ2-1 | TRBD2 | TRBV29-1 | few | CSVSLPGLAGITSSYNEQFF | TGCAGCGTATCTCTACCGGGACTAGCGGGCATAACGAGCTCCTACAATGAGCAGTTCTTC
TRBJ2-1 | TRBD2 | TRBV13 | NA | CASSFYRGQAGGKSNEQFF | TGTGCCAGCAGCTTTTACCGGGGGCAAGCGGGAGGGAAAAGCAATGAGCAGTTCTTC
TRBJ1-1 | NA | TRBV2 | NA | CASSPRDFRLNTEAFF | TGTGCCAGCAGCCCCAGGGATTTTCGGTTGAATACTGAAGCTTTCTTT
TRBJ2-1 | TRBD1 | TRBV14 | NA | CASSPGQGLSYNEQFF | TGTGCCAGCAGCCCAGGACAGGGGCTCTCCTACAATGAGCAGTTCTTC
TRBJ2-1 | TRBD2 | TRBV5-3 | NA | CARSGPLAGGDPPSSYNEQFF | TGTGCCAGAAGCGGCCCCCTAGCGGGAGGGGACCCCCCTAGCTCCTACAATGAGCAGTTCTTC
TRBJ1-5 | NA | TRBV6-5 | NA | CASSLDSLNQPQHF | TGTGCCAGCAGCCTAGACAGCCTCAATCAGCCCCAGCATTTT
TRBJ2-7 | TRBD1 | TRBV10-3 | NA | CAISELGQIYEQYF | TGTGCCATCAGTGAGTTGGGACAGATTTACGAGCAGTACTTC
TRBJ2-3 | TRBD1 | TRBV10-3 | NA | CAISEPGQGPTDTQYF | TGTGCCATCAGTGAGCCGGGACAGGGTCCCACAGATACGCAGTATTTT
TRBJ1-3 | NA | TRBV19 | NA | CASITGSGNTIYF | TGTGCCAGTATCACAGGCTCTGGAAACACCATATATTTT
TRBJ1-5 | NA | TRBV19 | NA | CASSRTGGNQPQHF | TGTGCCAGTAGTAGGACTGGTGGGAATCAGCCCCAGCATTTT
TRBJ1-3 | TRBD1 | TRBV7-3 | NA | CASSPTGGPGNTIYF | TGTGCCAGCAGCCCCACAGGGGGCCCTGGAAACACCATATATTTT
TRBJ2-2 | TRBD2 | TRBV9 | NA | CASTIHSGANTGELFF | TGTGCCAGCACCATTCATAGCGGGGCGAACACCGGGGAGCTGTTTTTT
TRBJ1-3 | NA | TRBV2 | NA | CASREQKRYGNTIYF | TGTGCCAGCAGAGAACAGAAGAGGTATGGAAACACCATATATTTT
TRBJ2-2 | NA | TRBV11-1 | once | CASSLTDSTGELFF | TGTGCCAGCAGCTTAACGGACAGCACCGGGGAGCTGTTTTTT
TRBJ1-1 | NA | TRBV6-1 | few | CASSEEQGSTTEAFF | TGTGCCAGCAGTGAAGAACAGGGTTCGACCACTGAAGCTTTCTTT
TRBJ2-5 | NA | TRBV4-1 | NA | CASSQAVLEETQYF | TGCGCCAGCAGCCAAGCGGTTCTTGAGGAGACCCAGTACTTC
TRBJ2-5 | TRBD2 | TRBV5-1 | NA | CASSLVWTSGAGEQYF | TGCGCCAGCAGCTTGGTGTGGACTAGCGGGGCAGGGGAGCAGTACTTC
TRBJ2-7 | TRBD2 | TRBV7-2 | NA | CASSLTGTSGEQYF | TGTGCCAGCAGCTTAACCGGGACTAGCGGCGAGCAGTACTTC
TRBJ2-7 | NA | TRBV4-1 | NA | CASSQGSSREQYF | TGCGCCAGCAGCCAAGGGTCCAGTCGCGAGCAGTACTTC
TRBJ1-1 | TRBD1 | TRBV28 | NA | CASSRQGPNTEAFF | TGTGCCAGCAGTCGACAGGGTCCGAACACTGAAGCTTTCTTT
TRBJ2-1 | TRBD2 | TRBV15 | NA | CATSKEGLADVSYNEQFF | TGTGCCACCAGCAAGGAGGGTCTAGCGGATGTCTCCTACAATGAGCAGTTCTTC
TRBJ2-7 | TRBD2 | TRBV5-5 | NA | CASSSSPATGGGEQYF | TGTGCCAGCAGCTCCTCCCCGGCCACGGGAGGTGGCGAGCAGTACTTC
TRBJ2-1 | TRBD2 | TRBV10-3 | NA | CAIMSSGKEGEQFF | TGTGCCATCATGTCTAGCGGGAAGGAAGGTGAGCAGTTCTTC